This T cell receptor beta chain was documented in a study of T cells in Graves' hyperthyroidism and ophthalmopathy. The source material, RNA transcripts, was used to amplify TCR beta CDR3 regions. In the first-round RT-PCR of the TCR CDR3, the HTBI primer set was used. Using its own MiXCR run on the multiplex PCR reads, TCRdb lists one record per CDR3 protein. The table lists around 500,000 distinct CDR3 sequences, about 14% of them singletons. Between the trimmed V and J ends, which lost 6 bases and 9 bases, there was a span of 12 bases. The CDR3 is made up of 12 amino acids. Germline lookup yields CDR1 LNHDA and CDR2 SQIVND (reference sequence).

The sample consisted of blood. The V call is TRBV19, the J call TRBJ2-1; D is uncertain. The receptor comes from a woman in her 40s with Graves' hyperthyroidism. The CDR3 region has the DNA TGTGCCAGTAGAGAAAACCTTAGTGAGCAGTTCTTC. It is translated as CASRENLSEQFF.